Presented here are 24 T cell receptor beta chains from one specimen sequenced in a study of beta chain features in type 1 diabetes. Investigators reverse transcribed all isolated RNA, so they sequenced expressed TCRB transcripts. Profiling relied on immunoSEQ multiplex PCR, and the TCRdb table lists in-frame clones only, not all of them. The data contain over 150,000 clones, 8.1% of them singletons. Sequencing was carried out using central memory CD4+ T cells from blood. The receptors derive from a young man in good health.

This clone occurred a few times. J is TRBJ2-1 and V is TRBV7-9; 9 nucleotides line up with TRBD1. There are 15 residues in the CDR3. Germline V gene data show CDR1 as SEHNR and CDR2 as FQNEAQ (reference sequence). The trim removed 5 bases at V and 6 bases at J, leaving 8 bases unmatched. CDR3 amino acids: CASSPGGTGTNEQFF. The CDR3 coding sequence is TGTGCCAGCAGCCCCGGTGGGACAGGGACCAATGAGCAGTTCTTC.

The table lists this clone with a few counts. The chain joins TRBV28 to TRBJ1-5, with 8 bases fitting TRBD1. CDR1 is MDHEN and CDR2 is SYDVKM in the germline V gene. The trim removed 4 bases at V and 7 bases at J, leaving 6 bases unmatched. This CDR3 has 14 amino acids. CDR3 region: CASSSGQGSQPQHF. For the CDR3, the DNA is TGTGCCAGCAGTTCTGGACAGGGTAGCCAGCCCCAGCATTTT.

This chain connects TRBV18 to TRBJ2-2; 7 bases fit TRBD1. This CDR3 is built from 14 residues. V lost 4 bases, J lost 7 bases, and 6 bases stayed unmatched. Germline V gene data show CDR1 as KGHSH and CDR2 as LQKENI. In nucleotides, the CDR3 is TGTGCCAGCTCACTCCCACAGGGGATCGGGGAGCTGTTTTTT. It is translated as CASSLPQGIGELFF.

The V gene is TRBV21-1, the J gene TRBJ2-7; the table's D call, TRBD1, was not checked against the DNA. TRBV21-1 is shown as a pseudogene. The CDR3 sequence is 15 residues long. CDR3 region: CASNSEGAIVYEQYF. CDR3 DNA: TGTGCCAGCAACAGCGAGGGGGCTATCGTCTACGAGCAGTACTTC.

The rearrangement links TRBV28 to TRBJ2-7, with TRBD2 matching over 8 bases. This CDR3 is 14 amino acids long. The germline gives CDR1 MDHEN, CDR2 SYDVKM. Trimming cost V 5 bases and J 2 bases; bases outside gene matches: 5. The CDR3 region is CASSRTSRAYEQYF. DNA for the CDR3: TGTGCCAGCAGTAGGACTAGCAGGGCCTACGAGCAGTACTTC.

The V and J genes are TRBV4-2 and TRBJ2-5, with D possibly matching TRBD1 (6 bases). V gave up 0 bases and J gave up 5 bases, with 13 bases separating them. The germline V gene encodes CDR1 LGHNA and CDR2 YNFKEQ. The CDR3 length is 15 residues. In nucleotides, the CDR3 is TGTGCCAGCAGCCAAGAGTGGGGGCGCCCGGAGACCCAGTACTTC. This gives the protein CASSQEWGRPETQYF.

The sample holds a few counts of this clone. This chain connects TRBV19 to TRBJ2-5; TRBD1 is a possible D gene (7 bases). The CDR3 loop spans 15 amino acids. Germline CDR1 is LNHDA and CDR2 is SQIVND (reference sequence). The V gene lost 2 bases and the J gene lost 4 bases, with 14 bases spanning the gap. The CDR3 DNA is TGTGCCAGTAGTATATCACTTCAGGGGGGAGAGACCCAGTACTTC. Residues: CASSISLQGGETQYF.

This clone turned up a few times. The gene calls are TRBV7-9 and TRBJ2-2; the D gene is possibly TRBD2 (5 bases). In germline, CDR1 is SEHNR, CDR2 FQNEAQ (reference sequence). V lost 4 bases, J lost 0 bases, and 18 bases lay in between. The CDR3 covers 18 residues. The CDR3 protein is CASSSPLWTGSNTGELFF. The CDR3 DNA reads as TGTGCCAGCAGCTCACCCCTTTGGACGGGGTCGAACACCGGGGAGCTGTTTTTT.

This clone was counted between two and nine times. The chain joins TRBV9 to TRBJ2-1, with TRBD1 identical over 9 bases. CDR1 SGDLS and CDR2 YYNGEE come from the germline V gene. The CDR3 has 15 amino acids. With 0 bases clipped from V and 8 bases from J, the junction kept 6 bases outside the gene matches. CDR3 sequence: CASSVEGQGIYEQFF. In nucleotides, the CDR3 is TGTGCCAGCAGCGTAGAAGGACAGGGGATCTATGAGCAGTTCTTC. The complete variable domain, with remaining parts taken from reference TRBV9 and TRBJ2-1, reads DSGVTQTPKHLITATGQRVTLRCSPRSGDLSVYWYQQSLDQGLQFLIQYYNGEERAKGNILERFSAQQFPDLHSELNLSSLELGDSALYFCASSVEGQGIYEQFFGPGTRLTVL.

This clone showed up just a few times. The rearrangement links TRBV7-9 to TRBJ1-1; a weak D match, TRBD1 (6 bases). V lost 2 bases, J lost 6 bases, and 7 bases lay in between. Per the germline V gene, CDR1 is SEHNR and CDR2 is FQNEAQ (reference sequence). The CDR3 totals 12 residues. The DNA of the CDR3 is TGTGCCAGCAGCTTATCAGGGGCTGAAGCTTTCTTT. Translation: CASSLSGAEAFF.

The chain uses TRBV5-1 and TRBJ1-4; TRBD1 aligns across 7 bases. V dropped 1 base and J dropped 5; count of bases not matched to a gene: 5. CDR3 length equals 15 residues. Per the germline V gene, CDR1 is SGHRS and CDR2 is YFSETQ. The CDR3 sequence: CASSLWTGMNEKLFF. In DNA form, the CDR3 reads TGCGCCAGCAGCTTGTGGACAGGCATGAATGAAAAACTGTTTTTT.

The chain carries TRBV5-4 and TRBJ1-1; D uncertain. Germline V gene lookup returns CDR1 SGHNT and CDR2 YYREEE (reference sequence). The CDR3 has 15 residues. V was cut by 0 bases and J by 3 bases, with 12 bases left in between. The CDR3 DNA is TGTGCCAGCAGCTTGGCCGGCAGGTCTGACACTGAAGCTTTCTTT. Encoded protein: CASSLAGRSDTEAFF.

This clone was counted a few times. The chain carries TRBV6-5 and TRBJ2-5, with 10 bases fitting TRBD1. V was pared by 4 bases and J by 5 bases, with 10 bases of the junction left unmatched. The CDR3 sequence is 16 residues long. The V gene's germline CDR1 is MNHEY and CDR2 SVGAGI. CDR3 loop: CASSSRGQGGRETQYF. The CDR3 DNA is TGTGCCAGCAGTTCGAGAGGACAGGGGGGCAGGGAGACCCAGTACTTC.

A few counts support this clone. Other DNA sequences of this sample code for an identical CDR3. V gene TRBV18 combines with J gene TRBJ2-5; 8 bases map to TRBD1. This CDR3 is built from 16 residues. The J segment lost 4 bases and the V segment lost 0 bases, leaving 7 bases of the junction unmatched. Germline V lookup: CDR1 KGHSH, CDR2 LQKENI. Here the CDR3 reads CASSPPQGARGETQYF. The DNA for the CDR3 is TGTGCCAGCTCACCACCGCAGGGGGCGCGGGGAGAGACCCAGTACTTC.

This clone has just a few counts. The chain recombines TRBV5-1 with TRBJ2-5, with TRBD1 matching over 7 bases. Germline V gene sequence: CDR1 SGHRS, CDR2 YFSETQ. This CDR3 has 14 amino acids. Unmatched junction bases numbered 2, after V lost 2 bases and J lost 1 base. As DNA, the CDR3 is TGCGCCAGCAGCTTCGGGACAGCCCAAGAGACCCAGTACTTC. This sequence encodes CASSFGTAQETQYF.

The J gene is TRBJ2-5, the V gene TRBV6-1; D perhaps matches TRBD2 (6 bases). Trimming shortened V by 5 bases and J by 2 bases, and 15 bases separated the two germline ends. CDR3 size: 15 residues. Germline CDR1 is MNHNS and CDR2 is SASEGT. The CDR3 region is CASSSTRNGQETQYF. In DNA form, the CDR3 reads TGTGCCAGCAGTTCGACTAGGAATGGGCAAGAGACCCAGTACTTC.

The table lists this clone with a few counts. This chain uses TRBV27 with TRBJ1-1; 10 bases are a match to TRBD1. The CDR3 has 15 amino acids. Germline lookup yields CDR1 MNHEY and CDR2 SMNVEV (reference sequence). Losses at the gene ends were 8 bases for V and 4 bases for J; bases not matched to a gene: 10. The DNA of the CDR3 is TGTGCCAGCGGGGTGTGGACAGGGGGGACCACTGAAGCTTTCTTT. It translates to CASGVWTGGTTEAFF.

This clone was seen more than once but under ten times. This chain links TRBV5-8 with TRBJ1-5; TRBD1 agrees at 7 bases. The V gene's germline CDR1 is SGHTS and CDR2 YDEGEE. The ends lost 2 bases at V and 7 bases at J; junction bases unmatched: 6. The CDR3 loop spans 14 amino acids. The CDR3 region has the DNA TGTGCCAGCAGCTTCTACAGGGGTGGCCAGCCCCAGCATTTT. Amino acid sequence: CASSFYRGGQPQHF.

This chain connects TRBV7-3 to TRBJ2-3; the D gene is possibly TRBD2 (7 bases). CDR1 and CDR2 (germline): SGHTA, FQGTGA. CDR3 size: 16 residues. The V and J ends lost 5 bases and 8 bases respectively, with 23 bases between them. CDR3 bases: TGTGCCAGCAGCCCCGGACTAGGGTTGGCACAGGGTACGCAGTATTTT. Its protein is CASSPGLGLAQGTQYF.

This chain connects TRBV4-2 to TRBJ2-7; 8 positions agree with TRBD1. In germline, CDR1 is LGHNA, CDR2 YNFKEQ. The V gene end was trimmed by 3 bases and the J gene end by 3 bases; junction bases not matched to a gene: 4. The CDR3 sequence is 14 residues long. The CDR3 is CASSHNGQGYEQYF. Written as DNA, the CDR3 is TGTGCCAGCAGCCACAACGGACAGGGCTACGAGCAGTACTTC.

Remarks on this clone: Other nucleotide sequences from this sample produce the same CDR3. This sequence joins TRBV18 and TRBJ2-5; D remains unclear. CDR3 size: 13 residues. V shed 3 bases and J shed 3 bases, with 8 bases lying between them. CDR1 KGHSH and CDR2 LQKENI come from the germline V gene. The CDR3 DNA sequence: TGTGCCAGCTCACCGAGGCAGAAAGAGACCCAGTACTTC. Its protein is CASSPRQKETQYF.

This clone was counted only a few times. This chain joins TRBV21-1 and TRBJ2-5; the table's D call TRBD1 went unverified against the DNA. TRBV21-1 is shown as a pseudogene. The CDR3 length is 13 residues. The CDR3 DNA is TGTGCCAGCACTCGGACAGGGCTGGAGACCCAGTACTTC. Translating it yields CASTRTGLETQYF.

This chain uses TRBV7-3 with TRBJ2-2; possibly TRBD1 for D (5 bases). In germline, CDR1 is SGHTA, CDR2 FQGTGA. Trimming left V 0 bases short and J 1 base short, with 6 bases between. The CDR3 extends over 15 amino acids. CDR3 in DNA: TGTGCCAGCAGCTTAACGCAGGGGAACACCGGGGAGCTGTTTTTT. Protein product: CASSLTQGNTGELFF. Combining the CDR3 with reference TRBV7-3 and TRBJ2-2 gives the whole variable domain GAGVSQTPSNKVTEKGKYVELRCDPISGHTALYWYRQSLGQGPEFLIYFQGTGAADDSGLPNDRFFAVRPEGSVSTLKIQRTERGDSAVYLCASSLTQGNTGELFFGEGSRLTVL.

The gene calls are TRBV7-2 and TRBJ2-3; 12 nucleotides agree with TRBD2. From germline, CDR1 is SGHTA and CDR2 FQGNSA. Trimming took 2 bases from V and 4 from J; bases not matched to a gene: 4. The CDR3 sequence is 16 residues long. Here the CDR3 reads CASSLRTSGASDTQYF. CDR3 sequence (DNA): TGTGCCAGCAGCTTACGGACTAGCGGGGCCTCAGATACGCAGTATTTT.